This TCR beta chain emerged from a study of T cell responses to AZD1222 COVID-19 vaccine. As for the study in general: Second doses were pooled across both intervals (about 4 or about 12 weeks).

TCRdb's table, derived via immunoSEQ multiplex PCR, lists solely in-frame clones and lacks some. Of 100,000 to 150,000 clones in the sample, around 90% were seen once. The CDR3 runs 15 residues. The germline CDR1 and CDR2 sequences are KGHDR and SFDVKD. Trimming left V 5 bases short and J 4 bases short, with 14 bases between. Study-level findings and limits: Females made up more of the donors, who were largely white British, and clonal diversity may have come out too low. The study reported that nearly half of spike-specific TCRs target unmutated variant regions.

Concerning this clone: Its antigen remains unknown.

J is TRBJ2-1 and V is TRBV24-1; D is unclear. Specimen: peripheral blood, collected on day 0 of AZD1222 vaccination. This sequence originates from an adult in good health. The CDR3 protein is CATSAPEDGYNEQFF. CDR3 sequence (DNA): TGTGCCACCAGTGCCCCCGAGGACGGATACAATGAGCAGTTCTTC.